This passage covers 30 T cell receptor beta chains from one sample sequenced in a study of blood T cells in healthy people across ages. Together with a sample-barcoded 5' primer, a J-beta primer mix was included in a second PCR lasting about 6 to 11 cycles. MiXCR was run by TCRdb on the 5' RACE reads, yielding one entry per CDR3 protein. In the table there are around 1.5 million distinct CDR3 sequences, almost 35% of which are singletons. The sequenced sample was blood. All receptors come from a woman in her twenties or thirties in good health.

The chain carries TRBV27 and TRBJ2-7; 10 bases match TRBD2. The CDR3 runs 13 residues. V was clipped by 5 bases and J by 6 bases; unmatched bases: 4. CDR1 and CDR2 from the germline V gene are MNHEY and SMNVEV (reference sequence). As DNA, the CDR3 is TGTGCCAGCAGTCTTGCTAGCGGGAGCGAGCAGTACTTC. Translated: CASSLASGSEQYF.

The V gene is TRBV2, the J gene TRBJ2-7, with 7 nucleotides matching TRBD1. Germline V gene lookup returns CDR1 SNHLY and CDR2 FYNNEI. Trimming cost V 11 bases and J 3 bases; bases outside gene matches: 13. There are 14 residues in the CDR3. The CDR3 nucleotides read TGTGCCTCCTCGGCAGGGGGTCAAATCTACGAGCAGTACTTC. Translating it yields CASSAGGQIYEQYF. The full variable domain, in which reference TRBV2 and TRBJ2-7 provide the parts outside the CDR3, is EPEVTQTPSHQVTQMGQEVILRCVPISNHLYFYWYRQILGQKVEFLVSFYNNEISEKSEIFDDQFSVERPDGSNFTLKIRSTKLEDSAMYFCASSAGGQIYEQYFGPGTRLTVT.

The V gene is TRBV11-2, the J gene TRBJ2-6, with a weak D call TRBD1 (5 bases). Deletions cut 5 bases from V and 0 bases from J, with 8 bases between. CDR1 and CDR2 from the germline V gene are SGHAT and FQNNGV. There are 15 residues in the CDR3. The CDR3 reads CASSKQASGANVLTF. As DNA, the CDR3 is TGTGCCAGCAGCAAACAGGCCTCTGGGGCCAACGTCCTGACTTTC.

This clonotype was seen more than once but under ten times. CDR3 sequence: CASSPRFGTSRAETQYF. CDR3 nucleotides: TGTGCCAGCAGCCCGAGGTTTGGGACTAGCCGGGCGGAGACCCAGTACTTC. The chain couples TRBV11-2 to TRBJ2-5, with TRBD2 matching over 9 bases. The CDR3 extends over 17 amino acids. Trimming took 5 bases from V and 5 from J; bases not matched to a gene: 15. Germline lookup yields CDR1 SGHAT and CDR2 FQNNGV.

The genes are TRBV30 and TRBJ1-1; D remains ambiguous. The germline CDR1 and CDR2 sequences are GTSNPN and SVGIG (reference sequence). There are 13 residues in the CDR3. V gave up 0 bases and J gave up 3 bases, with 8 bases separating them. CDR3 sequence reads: CAWSVHADTEAFF. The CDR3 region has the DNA TGTGCCTGGAGTGTACACGCCGACACTGAAGCTTTCTTT.

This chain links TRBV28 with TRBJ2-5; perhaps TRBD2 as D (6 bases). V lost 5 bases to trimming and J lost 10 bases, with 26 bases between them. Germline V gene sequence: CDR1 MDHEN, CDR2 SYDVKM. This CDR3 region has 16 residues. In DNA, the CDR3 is TGTGCCAGCAGTCCGAGCGGGTATGGCGGAGGGGTACTCCAGTACTTC. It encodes CASSPSGYGGGVLQYF.

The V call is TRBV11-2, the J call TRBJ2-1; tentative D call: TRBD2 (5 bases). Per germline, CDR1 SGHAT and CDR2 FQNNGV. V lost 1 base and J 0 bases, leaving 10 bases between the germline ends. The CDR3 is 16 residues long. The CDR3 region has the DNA TGTGCCAGCAGCTTAGTAGCGTTCAGCTCCTACAATGAGCAGTTCTTC. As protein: CASSLVAFSSYNEQFF.

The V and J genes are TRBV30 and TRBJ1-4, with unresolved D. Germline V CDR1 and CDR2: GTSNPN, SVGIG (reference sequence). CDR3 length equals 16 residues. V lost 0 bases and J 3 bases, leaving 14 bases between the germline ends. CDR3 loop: CAWSVLQEGPNEKLFF. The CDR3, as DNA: TGTGCCTGGAGTGTACTTCAGGAAGGTCCTAATGAAAAACTGTTTTTT.

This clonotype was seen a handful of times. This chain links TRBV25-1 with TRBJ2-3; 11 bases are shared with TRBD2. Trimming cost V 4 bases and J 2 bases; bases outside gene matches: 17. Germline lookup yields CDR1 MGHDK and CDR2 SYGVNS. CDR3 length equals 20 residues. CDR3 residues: CASSASYGDLLAGDTDTQYF. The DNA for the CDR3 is TGTGCCAGCAGTGCTTCTTATGGGGATTTACTAGCGGGAGACACAGATACGCAGTATTTT. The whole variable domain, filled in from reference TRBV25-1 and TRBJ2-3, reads EADIYQTPRYLVIGTGKKITLECSQTMGHDKMYWYQQDPGMELHLIHYSYGVNSTEKGDLSSESTVSRIRTEHFPLTLESARPSHTSQYLCASSASYGDLLAGDTDTQYFGPGTRLTVL.

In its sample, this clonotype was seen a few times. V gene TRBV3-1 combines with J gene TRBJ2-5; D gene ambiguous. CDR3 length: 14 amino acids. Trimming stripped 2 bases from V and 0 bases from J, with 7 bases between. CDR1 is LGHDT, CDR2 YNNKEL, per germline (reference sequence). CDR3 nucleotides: TGTGCCAGCAGCCAACAGACAAACCAAGAGACCCAGTACTTC. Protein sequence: CASSQQTNQETQYF.

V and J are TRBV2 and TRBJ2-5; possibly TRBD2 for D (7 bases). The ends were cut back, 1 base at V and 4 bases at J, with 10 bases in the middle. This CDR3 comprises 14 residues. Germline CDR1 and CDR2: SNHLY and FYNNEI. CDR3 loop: CASSEDREGETQYF. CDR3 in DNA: TGTGCCAGCAGTGAAGACAGGGAGGGAGAGACCCAGTACTTC. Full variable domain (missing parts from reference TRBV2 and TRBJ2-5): EPEVTQTPSHQVTQMGQEVILRCVPISNHLYFYWYRQILGQKVEFLVSFYNNEISEKSEIFDDQFSVERPDGSNFTLKIRSTKLEDSAMYFCASSEDREGETQYFGPGTRLLVL.

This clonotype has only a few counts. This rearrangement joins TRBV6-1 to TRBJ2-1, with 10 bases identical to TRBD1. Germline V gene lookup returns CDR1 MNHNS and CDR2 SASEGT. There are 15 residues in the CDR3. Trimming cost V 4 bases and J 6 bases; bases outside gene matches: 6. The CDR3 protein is CASSAYGTGVNEQFF. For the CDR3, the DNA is TGTGCCAGCAGTGCCTACGGGACAGGGGTCAATGAGCAGTTCTTC.

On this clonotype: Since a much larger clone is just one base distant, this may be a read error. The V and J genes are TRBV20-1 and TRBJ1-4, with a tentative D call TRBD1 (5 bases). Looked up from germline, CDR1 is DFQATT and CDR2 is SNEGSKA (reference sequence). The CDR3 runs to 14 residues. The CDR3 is CSAEETATNEKLVF. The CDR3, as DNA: TGCAGTGCGGAGGAGACAGCAACTAATGAAAAACTGGTTTTT.

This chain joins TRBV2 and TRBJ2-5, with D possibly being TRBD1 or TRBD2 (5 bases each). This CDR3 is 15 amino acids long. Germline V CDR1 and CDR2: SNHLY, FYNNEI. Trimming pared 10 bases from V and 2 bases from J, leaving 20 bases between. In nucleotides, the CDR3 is TGTGCCATCACCCACATCCGGGACGAGCAAGAGACCCAGTACTTC. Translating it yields CAITHIRDEQETQYF.

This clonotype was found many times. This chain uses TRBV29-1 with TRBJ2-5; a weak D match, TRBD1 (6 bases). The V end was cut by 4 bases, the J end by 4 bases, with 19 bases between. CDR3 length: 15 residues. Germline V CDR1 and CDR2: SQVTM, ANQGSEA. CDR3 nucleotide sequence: TGCAGCGTTGTATTGGCGGACAGCATTGTAGAGACCCAGTACTTC. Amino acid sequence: CSVVLADSIVETQYF.

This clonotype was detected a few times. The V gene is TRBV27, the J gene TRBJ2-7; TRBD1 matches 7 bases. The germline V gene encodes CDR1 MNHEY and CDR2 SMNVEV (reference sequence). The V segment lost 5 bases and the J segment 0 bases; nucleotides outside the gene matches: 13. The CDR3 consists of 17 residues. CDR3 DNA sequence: TGTGCCAGCAGTCCCGACCCGACAGGGATCAGCTCCTACGAGCAGTACTTC. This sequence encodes CASSPDPTGISSYEQYF.

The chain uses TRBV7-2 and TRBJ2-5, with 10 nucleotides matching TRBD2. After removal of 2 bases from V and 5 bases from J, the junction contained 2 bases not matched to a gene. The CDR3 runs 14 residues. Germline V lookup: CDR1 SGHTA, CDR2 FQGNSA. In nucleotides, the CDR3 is TGTGCCAGCAGCTTAACTAGCGGGATGGAGACCCAGTACTTC. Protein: CASSLTSGMETQYF.

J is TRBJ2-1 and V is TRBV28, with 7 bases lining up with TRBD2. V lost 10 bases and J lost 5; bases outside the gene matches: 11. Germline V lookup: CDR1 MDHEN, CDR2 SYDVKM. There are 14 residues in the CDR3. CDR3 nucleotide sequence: TGTGCCACCGGTTGGGCTAGCGGACACAATGAGCAGTTCTTC. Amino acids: CATGWASGHNEQFF.

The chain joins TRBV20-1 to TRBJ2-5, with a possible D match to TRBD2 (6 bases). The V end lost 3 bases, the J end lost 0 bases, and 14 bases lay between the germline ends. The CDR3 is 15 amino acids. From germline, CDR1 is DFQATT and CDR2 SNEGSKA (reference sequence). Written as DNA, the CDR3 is TGCAGTGCTAGCATAACGGGGGAGTACCAAGAGACCCAGTACTTC. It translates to CSASITGEYQETQYF.

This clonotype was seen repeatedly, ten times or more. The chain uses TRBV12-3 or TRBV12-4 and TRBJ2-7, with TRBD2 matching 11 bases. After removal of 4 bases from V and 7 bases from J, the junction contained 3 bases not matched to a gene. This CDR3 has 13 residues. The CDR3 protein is CASSSGLAEEQYF. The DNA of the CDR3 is TGTGCCAGCAGTTCGGGACTAGCGGAAGAGCAGTACTTC.

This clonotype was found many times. CDR3 DNA sequence: TGCAGCGTTGAAGCAGGGAAGGACGAGCAGTTCTTC. As protein: CSVEAGKDEQFF. This sequence joins TRBV29-1 and TRBJ2-1, with D possibly being TRBD1 (5 bases). This CDR3 contains 12 residues. The germline gives CDR1 SQVTM, CDR2 ANQGSEA. V lost 1 base, J lost 10 bases, and 11 bases lay in between.

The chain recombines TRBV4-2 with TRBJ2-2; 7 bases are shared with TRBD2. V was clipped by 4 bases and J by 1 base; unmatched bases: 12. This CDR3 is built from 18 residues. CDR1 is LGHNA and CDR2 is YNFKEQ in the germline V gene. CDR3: CASSPMGPKRGNTGELFF. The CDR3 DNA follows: TGTGCCAGCAGCCCAATGGGCCCAAAGCGGGGGAACACCGGGGAGCTGTTTTTT.

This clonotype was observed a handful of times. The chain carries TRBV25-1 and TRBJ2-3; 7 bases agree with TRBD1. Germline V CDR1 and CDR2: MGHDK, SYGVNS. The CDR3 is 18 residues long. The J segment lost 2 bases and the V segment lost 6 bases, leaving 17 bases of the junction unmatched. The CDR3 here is CASSLGRLDRVITDTQYF. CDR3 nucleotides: TGTGCCAGCAGCCTGGGCAGGCTAGACAGGGTAATCACAGATACGCAGTATTTT.

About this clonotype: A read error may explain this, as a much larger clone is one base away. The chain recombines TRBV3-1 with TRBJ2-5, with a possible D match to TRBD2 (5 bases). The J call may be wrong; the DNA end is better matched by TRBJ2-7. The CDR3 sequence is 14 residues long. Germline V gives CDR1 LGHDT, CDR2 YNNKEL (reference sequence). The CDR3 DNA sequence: TGTGCCAGCAGCCCATCCTTCGGGGCCTACGAGCAGTACTTC. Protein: CASSPSFGAYEQYF.

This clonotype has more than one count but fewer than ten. The CDR3, as DNA: TGTGCCAGCAGCGTAACAGCGGGGATGAATGAGCAGTTCTTC. Its translation: CASSVTAGMNEQFF. The J gene is TRBJ2-1, the V gene TRBV9, with TRBD2 matching 7 bases. This CDR3 is 14 amino acids long. Germline CDR1 SGDLS, CDR2 YYNGEE. Trimming removed 1 base from V and 7 bases from J; junction bases left unmatched: 5.

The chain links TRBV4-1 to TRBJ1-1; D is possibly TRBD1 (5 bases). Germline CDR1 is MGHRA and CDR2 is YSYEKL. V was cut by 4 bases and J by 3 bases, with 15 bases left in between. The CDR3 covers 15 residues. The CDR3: CASSLRGGGDTEAFF. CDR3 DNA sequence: TGCGCCAGCAGCCTCCGCGGGGGTGGGGACACTGAAGCTTTCTTT.

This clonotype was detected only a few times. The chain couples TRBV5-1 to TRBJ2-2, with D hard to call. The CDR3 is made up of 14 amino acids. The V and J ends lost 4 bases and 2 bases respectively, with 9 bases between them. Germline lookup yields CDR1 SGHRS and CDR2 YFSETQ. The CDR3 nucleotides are TGCGCCAGCAGCCGTTACGGCAACACCGGGGAGCTGTTTTTT. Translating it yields CASSRYGNTGELFF.

The CDR3 DNA follows: TGTGCCAGCAGAGACTGGACAGGGAACACTGAAGCTTTCTTT. It encodes CASRDWTGNTEAFF. V gene TRBV6-6 combines with J gene TRBJ1-1; 7 bases align to TRBD1. The length of the CDR3 is 14 residues. The V and J ends lost 6 bases and 1 base, in that order; junction bases with no gene match: 5. The germline CDR1 and CDR2 sequences are MNHNY and SVGAGI (reference sequence).

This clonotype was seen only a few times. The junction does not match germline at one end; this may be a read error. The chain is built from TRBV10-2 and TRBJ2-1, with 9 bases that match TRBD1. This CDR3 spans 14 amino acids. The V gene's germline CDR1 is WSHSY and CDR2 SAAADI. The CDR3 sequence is CACEGTGISNGQFF. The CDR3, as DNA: TGCGCCTGCGAAGGGACAGGGATATCCAATGGGCAGTTCTTC.

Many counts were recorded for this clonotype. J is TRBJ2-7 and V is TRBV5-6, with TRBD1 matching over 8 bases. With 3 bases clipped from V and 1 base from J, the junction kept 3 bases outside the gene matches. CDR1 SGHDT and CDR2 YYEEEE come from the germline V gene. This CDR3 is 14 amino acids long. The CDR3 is CASSWGQASYEQYF. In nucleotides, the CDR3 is TGTGCCAGCAGCTGGGGACAGGCGTCCTACGAGCAGTACTTC.